This TCR beta chain emerged from a study of control samples from healthy donors and cancer patients (TCRdb year 2020). The library was generated by the immunoSEQ multiplex PCR assay. The table was pulled from immuneACCESS by TCRdb, which kept in-frame rearrangements only. Such tables lose some clones; where checked, under half of the loss comes from unresolved V genes, and the rest has no known cause. Within this sample are about 120,000 clones, with 70% to 90% of them counted one time only. The ten biggest clones cover 3.4% of the sample. Note on this clone: No cognate antigen has been identified for it. There are no base qualities to consult, and no much larger clone falls within one base.

The germline V gene (reference sequence) specifies LNHDA as CDR1 and SQIVND as CDR2. Taken from cysteine to phenylalanine, the CDR3 has 15 residues. Here the CDR3 DNA is all that survives: 45 bases in frame from base 1. Here V drops 4 bases and J drops 7 bases, and the junction holds 10 bases not matched to any gene. This TCR was recovered from a man in his forties in good health. Specimen: blood. The rearrangement joined TRBV19 to TRBJ2-1, with TRBD2 identical over 7 junction bases. The DNA reads TGTGCCAGTAGTACCGGGACTATCGGGTTAAATGAGCAGTTCTTC. This encodes CASSTGTIGLNEQFF.